This T cell receptor beta chain was retrieved from a study of T cell responses to AZD1222 COVID-19 vaccine. Clones were read by immunoSEQ multiplex PCR, and TCRdb kept only the in-frame ones, dropping some. The sample shows approximately 170,000 clones, approximately 86% of them seen only once. To note about this clone: Its cognate antigen is unknown.

CDR1 is SGHNT, CDR2 YYREEE, per germline (reference sequence). With 3 bases removed from V and 5 bases from J, the gap between germline ends came to 12 bases. This CDR3 spans 14 amino acids. Study-level results: Two doses of AZD1222 preceded a rise in Spike-specific TCR breadth and depth. Repertoires were sampled only after the peak T cell response. Females made up more of the donors, who were largely white British, and clonal diversity may have come out too low.

This chain connects TRBV5-4 to TRBJ2-1; D gene unclear. The material sequenced was peripheral blood, taken 28 days after the second AZD1222 dose. The clonotype originates from an adult who received the AZD1222 COVID-19 vaccine. CDR3 DNA: TGTGCCAGCAGCTCCCGAGACTCGGACAATGAGCAGTTCTTC. This gives the protein CASSSRDSDNEQFF.